This T cell receptor beta chain was sequenced for a study of breast tumors, draining lymph nodes, adjacent tissues. Study observations and caveats: Data only fit, rather than demonstrated, lymph node origin of most tumor T cells. Tumor and nontumor repertoires were significantly more similar in luminal-like than in basal-like breast cancer.

A single record per CDR3 protein comes from TCRdb applying MiXCR to the multiplex PCR reads. The repertoire consists of around 190,000 distinct CDR3 sequences, with 30% to 35% occurring once and the leading ten covering approximately 4.2%. Samples came from axillary lymph nodes draining the breast cancer. This CDR3 contains 14 residues. Germline V gene sequence: CDR1 LNHDA, CDR2 SQIVND (reference sequence). The V end lost 3 bases, the J end lost 3 bases, and 9 bases lay between the germline ends. Ten or more counts support this clonotype. Its antigen is unidentified. V and J are TRBV19 and TRBJ1-5; D remains ambiguous. This clonotype was obtained from a female donor with breast cancer. Some clones in this sample may be carry-over from other donors' samples. Sequenced: axillary lymph node tissue. The CDR3 sequence: CASSIARINQPQHF. For the CDR3, the DNA is TGTGCCAGTAGTATCGCCAGGATCAATCAGCCCCAGCATTTT.